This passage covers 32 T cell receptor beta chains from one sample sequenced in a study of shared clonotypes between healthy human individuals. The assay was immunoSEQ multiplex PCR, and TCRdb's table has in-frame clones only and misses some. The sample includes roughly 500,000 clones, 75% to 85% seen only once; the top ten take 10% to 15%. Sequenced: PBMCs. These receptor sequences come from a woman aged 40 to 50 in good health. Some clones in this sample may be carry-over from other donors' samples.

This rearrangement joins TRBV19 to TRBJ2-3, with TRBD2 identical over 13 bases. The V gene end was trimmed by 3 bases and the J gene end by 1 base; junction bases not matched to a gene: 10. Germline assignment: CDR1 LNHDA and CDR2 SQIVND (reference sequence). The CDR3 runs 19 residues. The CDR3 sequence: CASSIRGTSGNVGTDTQYF. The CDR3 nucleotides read TGTGCCAGTAGTATTCGGGGGACTAGCGGGAATGTCGGCACAGATACGCAGTATTTT.

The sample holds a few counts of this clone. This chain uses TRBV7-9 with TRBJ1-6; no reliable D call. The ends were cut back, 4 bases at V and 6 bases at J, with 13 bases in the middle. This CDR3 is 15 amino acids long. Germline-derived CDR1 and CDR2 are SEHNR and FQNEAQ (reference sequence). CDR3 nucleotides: TGTGCCAGCAGCTCCGGGAACAGCCCTAATTCACCCCTCCACTTT. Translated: CASSSGNSPNSPLHF.

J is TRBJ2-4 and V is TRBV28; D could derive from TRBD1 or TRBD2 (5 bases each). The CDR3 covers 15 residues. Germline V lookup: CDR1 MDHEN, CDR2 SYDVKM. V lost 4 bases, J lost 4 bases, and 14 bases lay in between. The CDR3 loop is CASSWAPGPKNIQYF. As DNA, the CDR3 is TGTGCCAGCAGTTGGGCCCCGGGACCTAAAAACATTCAGTACTTC.

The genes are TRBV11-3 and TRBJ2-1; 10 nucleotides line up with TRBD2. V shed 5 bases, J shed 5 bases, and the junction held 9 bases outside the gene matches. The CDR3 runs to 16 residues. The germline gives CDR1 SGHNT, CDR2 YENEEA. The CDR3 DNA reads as TGTGCCAGCAGCCCCTCAGCGGGAGGGTCCCACAATGAGCAGTTCTTC. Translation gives CASSPSAGGSHNEQFF. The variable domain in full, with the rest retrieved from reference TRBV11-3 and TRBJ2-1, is EAGVVQSPRYKIIEKKQPVAFWCNPISGHNTLYWYLQNLGQGPELLIRYENEEAVDDSQLPKDRFSAERLKGVDSTLKIQPAELGDSAVYLCASSPSAGGSHNEQFFGPGTRLTVL.

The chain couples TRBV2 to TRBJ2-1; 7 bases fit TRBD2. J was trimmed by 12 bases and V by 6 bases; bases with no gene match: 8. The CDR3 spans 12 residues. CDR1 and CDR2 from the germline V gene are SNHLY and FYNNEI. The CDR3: CASSTNSGMQFF. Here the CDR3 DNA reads TGTGCCAGCAGCACCAACAGCGGGATGCAGTTCTTC.

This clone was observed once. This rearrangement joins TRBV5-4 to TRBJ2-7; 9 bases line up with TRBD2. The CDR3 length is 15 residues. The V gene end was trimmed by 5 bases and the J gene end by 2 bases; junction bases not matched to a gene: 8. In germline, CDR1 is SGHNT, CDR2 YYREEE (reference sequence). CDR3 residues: CASRKGAGGTYEQYF. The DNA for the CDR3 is TGTGCCAGCAGGAAGGGAGCGGGAGGAACCTACGAGCAGTACTTC.

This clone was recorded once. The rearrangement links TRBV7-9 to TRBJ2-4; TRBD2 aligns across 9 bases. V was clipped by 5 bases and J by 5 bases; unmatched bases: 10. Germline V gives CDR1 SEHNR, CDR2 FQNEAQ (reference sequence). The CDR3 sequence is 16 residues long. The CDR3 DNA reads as TGTGCCAGCAGCGGGGGAGCGGGAGGAGTAGAAAACATTCAGTACTTC. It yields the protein CASSGGAGGVENIQYF.

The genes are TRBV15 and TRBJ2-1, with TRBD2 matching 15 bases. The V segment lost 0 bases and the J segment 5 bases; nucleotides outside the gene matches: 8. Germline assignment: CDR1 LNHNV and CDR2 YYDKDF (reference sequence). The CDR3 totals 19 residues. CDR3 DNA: TGTGCCACCAGCAGAGATAGGGGACTAGCGGGAGGCCGGGACAATGAGCAGTTCTTC. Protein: CATSRDRGLAGGRDNEQFF.

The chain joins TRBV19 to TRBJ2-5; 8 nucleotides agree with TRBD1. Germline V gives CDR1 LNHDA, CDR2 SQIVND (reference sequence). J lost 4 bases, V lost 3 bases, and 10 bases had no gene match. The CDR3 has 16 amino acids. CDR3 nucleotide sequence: TGTGCCAGTAGTATGGTCGACAGGGGATTGGGAGAGACCCAGTACTTC. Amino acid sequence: CASSMVDRGLGETQYF. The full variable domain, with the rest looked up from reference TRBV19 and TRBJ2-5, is DGGITQSPKYLFRKEGQNVTLSCEQNLNHDAMYWYRQDPGQGLRLIYYSQIVNDFQKGDIAEGYSVSREKKESFPLTVTSAQKNPTAFYLCASSMVDRGLGETQYFGPGTRLLVL.

CDR3 residues: CASSGGLNTEAFF. DNA of the CDR3: TGTGCCAGCAGTGGGGGGCTGAACACTGAAGCTTTCTTT. The V call is TRBV7-6, the J call TRBJ1-1, with a possible D match to TRBD1 (6 bases). Germline V gene sequence: CDR1 SGHVS, CDR2 FNYEAQ. The length of the CDR3 is 13 residues. The V gene lost 6 bases and the J gene lost 0 bases, with 8 bases spanning the gap.

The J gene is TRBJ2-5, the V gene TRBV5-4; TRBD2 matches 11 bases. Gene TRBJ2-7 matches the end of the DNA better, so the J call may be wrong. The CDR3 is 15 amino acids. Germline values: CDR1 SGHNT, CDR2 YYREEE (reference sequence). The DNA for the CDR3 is TGTGCCAGCAGCCGCCGGACTAGCGGGCACTACGAGCAGTACTTC. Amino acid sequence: CASSRRTSGHYEQYF.

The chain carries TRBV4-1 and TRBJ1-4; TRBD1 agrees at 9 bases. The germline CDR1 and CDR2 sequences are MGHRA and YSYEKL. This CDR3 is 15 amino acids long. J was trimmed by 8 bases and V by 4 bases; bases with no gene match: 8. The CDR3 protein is CASSPKQGAGEKLFF. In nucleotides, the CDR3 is TGCGCCAGCAGCCCAAAACAGGGGGCTGGGGAAAAACTGTTTTTT.

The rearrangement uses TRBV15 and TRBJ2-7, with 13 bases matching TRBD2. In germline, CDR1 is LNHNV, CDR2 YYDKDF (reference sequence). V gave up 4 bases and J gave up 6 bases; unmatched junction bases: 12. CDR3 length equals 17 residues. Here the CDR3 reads CATSKDPGLAGVGEQYF. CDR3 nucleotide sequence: TGTGCCACCAGCAAAGACCCTGGACTAGCGGGAGTCGGCGAGCAGTACTTC. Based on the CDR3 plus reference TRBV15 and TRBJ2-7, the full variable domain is DAMVIQNPRYQVTQFGKPVTLSCSQTLNHNVMYWYQQKSSQAPKLLFHYYDKDFNNEADTPDNFQSRRPNTSFCFLDIRSPGLGDTAMYLCATSKDPGLAGVGEQYFGPGTRLTVT.

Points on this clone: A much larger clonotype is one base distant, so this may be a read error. CDR3 bases: TGTGCCAGCGGCCCCTCCGAGACTAGCGGGAGTCCCTTCTCCTACGAGCAGTACTTC. The encoded protein is CASGPSETSGSPFSYEQYF. The J gene is TRBJ2-7, the V gene TRBV27; 12 nucleotides agree with TRBD2. CDR3 length: 19 amino acids. The junction had 17 bases not matched to a gene; V was cut back by 8 bases and J by 0 bases. CDR1 MNHEY and CDR2 SMNVEV come from the germline V gene (reference sequence).

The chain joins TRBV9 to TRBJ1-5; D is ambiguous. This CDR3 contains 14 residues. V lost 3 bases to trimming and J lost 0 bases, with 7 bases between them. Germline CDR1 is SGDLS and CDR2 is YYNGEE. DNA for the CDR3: TGTGCCAGCAGCGCCCAGAATAGCAATCAGCCCCAGCATTTT. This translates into CASSAQNSNQPQHF.

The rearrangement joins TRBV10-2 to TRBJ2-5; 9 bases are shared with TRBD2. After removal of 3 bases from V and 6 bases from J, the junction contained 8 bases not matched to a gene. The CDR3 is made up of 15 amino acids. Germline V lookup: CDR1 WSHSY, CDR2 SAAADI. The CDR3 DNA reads TGCGCCAGCAGTGATGTGCGGGAGGGCCCGAAGACCCAGTACTTC. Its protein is CASSDVREGPKTQYF.

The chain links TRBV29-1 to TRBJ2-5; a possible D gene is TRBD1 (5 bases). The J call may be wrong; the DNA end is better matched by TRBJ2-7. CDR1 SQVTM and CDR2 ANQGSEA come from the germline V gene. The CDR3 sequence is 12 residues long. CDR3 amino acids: CSVDKGSYEQYF. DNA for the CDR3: TGCAGCGTTGACAAGGGGTCCTACGAGCAGTACTTC.

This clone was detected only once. Written as DNA, the CDR3 is TGTGCCTGGAGCTGGGGAATATCCTACGAGCAGTACTTC. Protein product: CAWSWGISYEQYF. This rearrangement joins TRBV30 to TRBJ2-7; D unclear. Between the trimmed V and J ends, which lost 3 bases and 1 base, there was a span of 10 bases. Per germline, CDR1 GTSNPN and CDR2 SVGIG (reference sequence). The CDR3 has 13 residues.

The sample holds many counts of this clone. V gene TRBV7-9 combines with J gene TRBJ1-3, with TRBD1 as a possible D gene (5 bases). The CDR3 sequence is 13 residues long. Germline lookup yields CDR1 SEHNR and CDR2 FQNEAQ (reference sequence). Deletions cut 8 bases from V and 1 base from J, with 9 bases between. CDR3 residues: CASAKGSGNTIYF. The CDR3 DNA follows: TGTGCCAGCGCCAAGGGGTCTGGAAACACCATATATTTT. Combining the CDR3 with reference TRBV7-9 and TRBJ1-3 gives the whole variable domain DTGVSQNPRHKITKRGQNVTFRCDPISEHNRLYWYRQTLGQGPEFLTYFQNEAQLEKSRLLSDRFSAERPKGSFSTLEIQRTEQGDSAMYLCASAKGSGNTIYFGEGSWLTVV.

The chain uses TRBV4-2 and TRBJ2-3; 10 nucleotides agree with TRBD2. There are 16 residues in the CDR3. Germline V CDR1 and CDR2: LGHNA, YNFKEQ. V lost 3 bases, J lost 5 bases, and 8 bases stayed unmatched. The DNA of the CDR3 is TGTGCCAGCAGCCAGTCTCTAGCGGGAGCTGGAGATACGCAGTATTTT. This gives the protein CASSQSLAGAGDTQYF.

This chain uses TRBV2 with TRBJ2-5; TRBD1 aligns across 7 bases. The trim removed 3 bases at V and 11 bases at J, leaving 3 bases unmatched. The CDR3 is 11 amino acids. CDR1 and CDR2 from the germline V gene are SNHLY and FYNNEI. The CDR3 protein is CASSEGQKQYF. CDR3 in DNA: TGTGCCAGCAGTGAGGGACAGAAGCAGTACTTC. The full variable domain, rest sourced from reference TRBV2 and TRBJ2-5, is EPEVTQTPSHQVTQMGQEVILRCVPISNHLYFYWYRQILGQKVEFLVSFYNNEISEKSEIFDDQFSVERPDGSNFTLKIRSTKLEDSAMYFCASSEGQKQYFGPGTRLLVL.

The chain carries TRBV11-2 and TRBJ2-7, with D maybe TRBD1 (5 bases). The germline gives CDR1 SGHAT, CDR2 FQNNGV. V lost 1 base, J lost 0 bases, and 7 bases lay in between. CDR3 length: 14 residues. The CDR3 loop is CASSLVRGSYEQYF. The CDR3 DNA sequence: TGTGCCAGCAGCTTAGTTAGGGGCTCCTACGAGCAGTACTTC.

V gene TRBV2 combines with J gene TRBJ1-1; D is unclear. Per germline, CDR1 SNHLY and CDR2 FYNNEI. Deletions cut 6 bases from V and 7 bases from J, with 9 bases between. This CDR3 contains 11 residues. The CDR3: CASRAWVEAFF. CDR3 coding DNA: TGTGCCAGCAGAGCTTGGGTTGAAGCTTTCTTT.

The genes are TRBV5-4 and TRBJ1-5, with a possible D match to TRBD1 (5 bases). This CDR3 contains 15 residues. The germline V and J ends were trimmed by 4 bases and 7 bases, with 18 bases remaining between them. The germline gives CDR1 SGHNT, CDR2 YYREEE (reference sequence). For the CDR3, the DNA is TGTGCCAGCAGCCAGGGAGGAGGTGTGGGCCAGCCCCAGCATTTT. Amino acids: CASSQGGGVGQPQHF.

The DNA for the CDR3 is TGCGCCAGCAGTGAATGGTCGGCGGGAGGAGTACGAGATACGCAGTATTTT. It specifies CASSEWSAGGVRDTQYF. The chain recombines TRBV10-2 with TRBJ2-3; TRBD2 matches 8 bases. This CDR3 comprises 17 residues. With V trimmed by 3 bases and J by 5 bases, 13 bases remained unmatched. CDR1 and CDR2 from the germline V gene are WSHSY and SAAADI.

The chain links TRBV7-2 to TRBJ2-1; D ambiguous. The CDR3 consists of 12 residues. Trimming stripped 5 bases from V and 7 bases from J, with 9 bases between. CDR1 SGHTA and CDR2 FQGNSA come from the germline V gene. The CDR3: CASSPPGNEQFF. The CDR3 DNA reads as TGTGCCAGCAGCCCCCCCGGGAATGAGCAGTTCTTC.

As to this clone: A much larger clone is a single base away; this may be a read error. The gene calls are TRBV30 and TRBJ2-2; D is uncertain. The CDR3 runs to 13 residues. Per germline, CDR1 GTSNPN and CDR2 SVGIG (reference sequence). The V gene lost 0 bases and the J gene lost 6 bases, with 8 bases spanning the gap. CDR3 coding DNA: TGTGCCTGGAGTGTACTTAGGGCCGGGGAGCTGTTTTTT. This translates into CAWSVLRAGELFF.

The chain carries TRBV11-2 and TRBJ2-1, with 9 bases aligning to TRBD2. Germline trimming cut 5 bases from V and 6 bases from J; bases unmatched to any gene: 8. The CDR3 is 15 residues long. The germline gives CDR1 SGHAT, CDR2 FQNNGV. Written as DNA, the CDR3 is TGTGCCAGCAGCCCCCGACTAGCGGACTTCAATGAGCAGTTCTTC. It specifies CASSPRLADFNEQFF.

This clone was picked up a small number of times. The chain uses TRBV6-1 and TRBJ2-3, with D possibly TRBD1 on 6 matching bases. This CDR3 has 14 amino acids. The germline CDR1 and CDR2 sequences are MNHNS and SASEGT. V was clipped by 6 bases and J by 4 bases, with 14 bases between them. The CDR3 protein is CASRGDTESDTQYF. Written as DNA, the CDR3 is TGTGCCAGCAGGGGGGACACAGAATCAGATACGCAGTATTTT.

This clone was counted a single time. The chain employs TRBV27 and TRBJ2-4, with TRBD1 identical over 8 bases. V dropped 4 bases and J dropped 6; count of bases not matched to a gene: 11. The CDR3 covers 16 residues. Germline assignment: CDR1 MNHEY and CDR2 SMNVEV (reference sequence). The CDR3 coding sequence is TGTGCCAGCAGTTCGGACAGGGCGGCAGGTCGAAACATTCAGTACTTC. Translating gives CASSSDRAAGRNIQYF.

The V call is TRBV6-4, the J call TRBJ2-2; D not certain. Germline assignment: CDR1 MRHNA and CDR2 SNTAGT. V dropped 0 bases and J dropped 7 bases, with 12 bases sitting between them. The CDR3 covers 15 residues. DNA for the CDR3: TGTGCCAGCAGTGACTCGGTAGCTAGAATCGGGGAGCTGTTTTTT. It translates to CASSDSVARIGELFF.

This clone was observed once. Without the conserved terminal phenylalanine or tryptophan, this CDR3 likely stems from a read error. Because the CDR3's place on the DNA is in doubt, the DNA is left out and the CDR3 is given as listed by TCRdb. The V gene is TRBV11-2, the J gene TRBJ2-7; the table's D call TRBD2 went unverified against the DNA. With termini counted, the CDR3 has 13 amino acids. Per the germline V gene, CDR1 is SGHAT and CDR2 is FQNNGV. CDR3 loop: CASSLGTSGRCLL.